The 6 T cell receptor beta chains reported below all come from one sample, sequenced in a study of identical twins. In TCRdb, the 5' RACE reads were re-called with MiXCR into one record per CDR3 protein. The profile shows 410,000 or so distinct CDR3 sequences, around 20% of them singletons. The material sequenced was naive T cells sorted from blood. These receptors were taken from a man aged 50 to 59 in good health.

This clonotype was seen a few times. This chain connects TRBV4-1 to TRBJ2-7, with D perhaps TRBD2 (5 bases). Germline V gene data show CDR1 as MGHRA and CDR2 as YSYEKL. Deletions cut 0 bases from V and 2 bases from J, with 14 bases between. The CDR3 has 16 amino acids. This CDR3 is CASSQEEYPGTYEQYF. DNA of the CDR3: TGCGCCAGCAGCCAAGAAGAGTATCCGGGGACCTACGAGCAGTACTTC.

This clonotype was counted a few times. The V and J genes are TRBV4-3 and TRBJ1-3; weak D call: TRBD1 (6 bases). Germline V gene data show CDR1 as LGHNA and CDR2 as YSLEER. V lost 1 base to trimming and J lost 0 bases, with 10 bases between them. The length of the CDR3 is 16 residues. This CDR3 reads CASSQVDSHSGNTIYF. CDR3 DNA sequence: TGCGCCAGCAGCCAAGTGGACAGCCACTCTGGAAACACCATATATTTT.

This clonotype turned up a few times. V gene TRBV5-1 combines with J gene TRBJ2-6, with 7 nucleotides matching TRBD1. This CDR3 has 20 amino acids. After removal of 2 bases from V and 2 bases from J, the junction contained 16 bases not matched to a gene. The germline V gene has CDR1 SGHRS and CDR2 YFSETQ. CDR3 amino acids: CASSLPQGEIALTGANVLTF. The CDR3 DNA sequence: TGCGCCAGCAGCTTACCCCAGGGGGAAATCGCCTTAACTGGGGCCAACGTCCTGACTTTC.

This clonotype was seen a few times. The chain carries TRBV7-9 and TRBJ2-3; 8 nucleotides agree with TRBD2. Trimming at V came to 5 bases and at J to 6 bases, leaving 10 bases not matched to a gene. The CDR3 runs to 15 residues. In germline, CDR1 is SEHNR, CDR2 FQNEAQ (reference sequence). CDR3 bases: TGTGCCAGCAGCCCCCCCGCGGGGGGTACCGATACGCAGTATTTT. Its protein product is CASSPPAGGTDTQYF.

The chain combines TRBV5-5 with TRBJ1-5; maybe TRBD1 (5 bases). The CDR3 is made up of 12 amino acids. Trimming stripped 4 bases from V and 5 bases from J, with 7 bases between. Per the germline V gene, CDR1 is SGHKS and CDR2 is YYEKEE (reference sequence). The CDR3 spells CASSGDHQPQHF. The CDR3 DNA sequence: TGTGCCAGCAGCGGGGACCATCAGCCCCAGCATTTT.

This clonotype turned up a few times. The rearrangement uses TRBV7-2 and TRBJ2-3; D perhaps matches TRBD2 (6 bases). The CDR3 has 17 amino acids. Deletions cut 0 bases from V and 6 bases from J, with 19 bases between. Germline V gives CDR1 SGHTA, CDR2 FQGNSA. Here the CDR3 reads CASSLAPGVWRPDTQYF. CDR3 nucleotide sequence: TGTGCCAGCAGCTTAGCCCCGGGGGTGTGGCGCCCCGATACGCAGTATTTT.